This T cell receptor beta chain was retrieved from a study of blood T cell repertoires in COVID-19. The sample holds one count of this clone. Profiled with immunoSEQ multiplex PCR; TCRdb holds only in-frame clones, not every one. The data hold tens of thousands of clones, with about 87% observed a single time. The CDR3 loop spans 15 amino acids. The germline V gene has CDR1 SNHLY and CDR2 FYNNEI. V shed 0 bases and J 1 base; nucleotides not matched to a gene: 3. This sequence originates from a human donor with active COVID-19. The donor label of this sample is uncertain. The chain recombines TRBV2 with TRBJ2-7, with 7 bases identical to TRBD1. Material for sequencing was peripheral blood. The CDR3 DNA sequence: TGTGCCAGCAGTGAAGCGTCAGGGGGTTCCTACGAGCAGTACTTC. Its protein product is CASSEASGGSYEQYF.